Listed below are T cell receptor beta chains from one sample, sequenced in a study of CD8+ T cells in alopecia areata. Produced via immunoSEQ multiplex PCR; TCRdb's table is partial and in-frame only. Among roughly 280,000 clones, 60% were seen once, and the ten largest hold around 0.92%. The material sequenced was CD4+ T cells sorted from blood, taken around week 53, from a patient treated with tofacitinib. The receptors shown here come from a human donor with alopecia areata. Each CDR3 is given with its conserved first and last residue. The D gene is left open where the match is weak. Rows give clone size only sometimes, using once, few, many, or a class for an expanded clone.

-	-	TRBV30	14	TRBJ1-5	TGTGCCTGGAGTGTATCGGGGTCCAATCAGCCCCAGCATTTT	CAWSVSGSNQPQHF
-	TRBD2	TRBV5-6	15	TRBJ2-1	TGTGCCAGCAGCTTATCGGGAGGTCGTTACAATGAGCAGTTCTTC	CASSLSGGRYNEQFF
-	TRBD1	TRBV18	16	TRBJ2-1	TGTGCCAGCTCACCACCGGACAGGGATGTATACAATGAGCAGTTCTTC	CASSPPDRDVYNEQFF
-	-	TRBV30	13	TRBJ1-1	TGTGCCTGGAGTGTAAGACCCAACACTGAAGCTTTCTTT	CAWSVRPNTEAFF
-	-	TRBV5-6	14	TRBJ1-1	TGTGCCAGCAGCCCCCTAGTGTTTCGCGGTGAAGCTTTCTTT	CASSPLVFRGEAFF
-	-	TRBV7-2	12	TRBJ2-7	TGTGCCAGCAGCACGGACGGCTACGAGCAGTACTTC	CASSTDGYEQYF
-	-	TRBV7-2	12	TRBJ2-5	TGTGCCAGCAGCCCTTCGGAGGAGACCCAGTACTTC	CASSPSEETQYF
many	-	TRBV18	13	TRBJ2-3	TGTGCCAGCTCACCAAGCAGGGAAGATACGCAGTATTTT	CASSPSREDTQYF
few	TRBD2	TRBV19	17	TRBJ2-1	TGTGCCAGTAGTATAGTTCTACTAGCGGGGGCGGTCAATGAGCAGTTCTTC	CASSIVLLAGAVNEQFF
-	-	TRBV5-6	16	TRBJ2-3	TGTGCCAGCAGCTTGGGGATGGGACCCATGACGGATACGCAGTATTTT	CASSLGMGPMTDTQYF
-	-	TRBV30	12	TRBJ1-1	TGTGCCTGGAGTGGTCGACACACTGAAGCTTTCTTT	CAWSGRHTEAFF
-	-	TRBV5-1	14	TRBJ2-3	TGCGCCAGCAGCTTGGCTAGCGTCACAGATACGCAGTATTTT	CASSLASVTDTQYF
few	-	TRBV2	12	TRBJ2-5	TGTGCCAGCAGTGAAGTGGGAGAGACCCAGTACTTC	CASSEVGETQYF
-	-	TRBV29-1	13	TRBJ1-1	TGCAGCGTTGAACCCCCAGGAGGGCTTGAAGCTTTCTTT	CSVEPPGGLEAFF
-	TRBD2	TRBV6-6	16	TRBJ2-1	TGTGCCAGCAGTTACTCCTGGACTAGCGGGAGAAATGAGCAGTTCTTC	CASSYSWTSGRNEQFF
-	-	TRBV30	15	TRBJ2-5	TGTGCCTGGAGCACAGGGAGCCGAATCCAAGAGACCCAGTACTTC	CAWSTGSRIQETQYF
-	TRBD1	TRBV6-5	13	TRBJ2-7	TGTGCCAGCGGGAACAGGGGACGGTACGAGCAGTACTTC	CASGNRGRYEQYF
-	-	TRBV9	13	TRBJ2-3	TGTGCCAGCAGCGTAGAAGGCTTAGATACGCAGTATTTT	CASSVEGLDTQYF
-	-	TRBV7-9	16	TRBJ1-2	TGTGCCAGCAGCTCAACCCTCCAGGGCAACAGAAATGGCTACACCTTC	CASSSTLQGNRNGYTF
few	-	TRBV2	11	TRBJ2-3	TGTGCCAGCAGCGACAGAGATACGCAGTATTTT	CASSDRDTQYF
-	TRBD1	TRBV4-1	15	TRBJ1-1	TGCGCCAGCAGCCAAGGGCGGGGGGACAGGAAGATGACTTTCTTT	CASSQGRGDRKMTFF
-	TRBD1	TRBV29-1	15	TRBJ1-4	TGCAGCGTTGCAACTCACAGGGGAACTAATGAAAAACTGTTTTTT	CSVATHRGTNEKLFF
few	-	TRBV18	13	TRBJ1-2	TGTGCCAGCTCACCACCGGGAGTAGATGGCTACACCTTC	CASSPPGVDGYTF
few	-	TRBV10-3	14	TRBJ2-2	TGTGCCATCAGTCCGGGCCCCGGGCCCGGGGAGCTGTTTTTT	CAISPGPGPGELFF
few	-	TRBV7-9	12	TRBJ1-6	TGTGCCAGCAGCTTAGTTAATTCACCCCTCCACTTT	CASSLVNSPLHF
-	-	TRBV6-5	13	TRBJ1-2	TGTGCCGTCCAAGCGGCACACCACTATGGCTACACCTTC	CAVQAAHHYGYTF
-	-	TRBV4-2	13	TRBJ1-1	TGTGCCAGCACGCGGATAGGGAACACTGAAGCTTTCTTT	CASTRIGNTEAFF
-	TRBD2	TRBV29-1	15	TRBJ2-3	TGCAGCGTGCATGAGGCGGGGAGGGGCACAGATACGCAGTATTTT	CSVHEAGRGTDTQYF
few	-	TRBV13	11	TRBJ1-2	TGTGCCAGCAGCTACTTAAGTGGCTACACCTTC	CASSYLSGYTF
-	-	TRBV7-8	14	TRBJ2-1	TGTGCCAGCAGCCCGGGGTTGTCCTACAATGAGCAGTTCTTC	CASSPGLSYNEQFF
-	-	TRBV25-1	13	TRBJ1-1	TGTGCCAGCAGTGCGCGGGGAAACACTGAAGCTTTCTTT	CASSARGNTEAFF
once	TRBD2	TRBV7-8	15	TRBJ2-7	TGTGCCAGCAGCTCCCTAGCGGGGCTCTCCTACGAGCAGTACTTC	CASSSLAGLSYEQYF
-	-	TRBV29-1	10	TRBJ2-7	TGCAGCGTTGTGGGGGACGAGCAGTACTTC	CSVVGDEQYF
-	-	TRBV5-4	13	TRBJ2-2	TGTGCCAGCAGCCTTGGTGGCTCCGGGGAGCTGTTTTTT	CASSLGGSGELFF
few	TRBD1	TRBV2	14	TRBJ2-1	TGTGCCAGCAGGATGGGAGCAGGGGGCAATGAGCAGTTCTTC	CASRMGAGGNEQFF
-	TRBD1	TRBV29-1	17	TRBJ1-3	TGCAGCGCAATAGCCGGGACAGAAGCTTTAACTGGAAACACCATATATTTT	CSAIAGTEALTGNTIYF
-	-	TRBV6-4	13	TRBJ2-4	TGTGCTAAGAAGGGGGAGGCCAAAAACATTCAGTACTTC	CAKKGEAKNIQYF
many	-	TRBV7-9	12	TRBJ2-5	TGTGCCAGCAGCGAGCAATGGGAGACCCAGTACTTC	CASSEQWETQYF
-	TRBD1	TRBV30	14	TRBJ2-7	TGTGCCTGGGCTTTGGACAGGAGCCGCTACGAGCAGTACTTC	CAWALDRSRYEQYF
-	-	TRBV14	16	TRBJ1-6	TGTGCCAGCAGCCTAAGGATGTTTCGTACAGGTTCACCCCTCCACTTT	CASSLRMFRTGSPLHF